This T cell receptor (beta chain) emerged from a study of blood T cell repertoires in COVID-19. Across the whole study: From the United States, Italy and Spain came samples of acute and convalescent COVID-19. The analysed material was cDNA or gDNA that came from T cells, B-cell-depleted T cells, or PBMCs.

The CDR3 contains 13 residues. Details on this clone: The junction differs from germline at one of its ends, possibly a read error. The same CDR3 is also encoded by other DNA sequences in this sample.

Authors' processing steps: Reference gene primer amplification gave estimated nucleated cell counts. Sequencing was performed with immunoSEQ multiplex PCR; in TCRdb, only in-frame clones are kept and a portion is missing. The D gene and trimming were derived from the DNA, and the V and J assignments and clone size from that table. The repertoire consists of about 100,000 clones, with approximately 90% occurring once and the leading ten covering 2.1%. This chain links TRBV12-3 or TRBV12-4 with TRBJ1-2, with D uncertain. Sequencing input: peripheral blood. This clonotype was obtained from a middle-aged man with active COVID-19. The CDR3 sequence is CASSLGRNYGYTF. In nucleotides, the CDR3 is TGCGCCAGCAGTTTAGGCCGGAACTATGGCTACACCTTC.